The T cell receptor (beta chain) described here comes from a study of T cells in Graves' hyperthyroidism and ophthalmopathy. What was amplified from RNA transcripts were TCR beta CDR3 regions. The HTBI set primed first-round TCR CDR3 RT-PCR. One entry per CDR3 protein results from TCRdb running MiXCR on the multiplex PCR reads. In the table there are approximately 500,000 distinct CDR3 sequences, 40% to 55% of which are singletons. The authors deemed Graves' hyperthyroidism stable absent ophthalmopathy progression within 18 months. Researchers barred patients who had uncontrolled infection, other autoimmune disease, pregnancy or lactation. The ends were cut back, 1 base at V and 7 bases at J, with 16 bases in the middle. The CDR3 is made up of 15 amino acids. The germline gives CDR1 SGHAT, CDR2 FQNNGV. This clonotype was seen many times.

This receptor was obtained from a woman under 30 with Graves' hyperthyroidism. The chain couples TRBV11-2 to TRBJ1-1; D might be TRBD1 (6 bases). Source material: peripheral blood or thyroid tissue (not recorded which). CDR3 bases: TGTGCCAGCAGCTTAGTGCCCCCGGGAGGGGGTGAAGCTTTCTTT. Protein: CASSLVPPGGGEAFF.